One and the same sample provided the 12 T cell receptor beta chains below, sequenced in a study of cytomegalovirus exposure and HLA in healthy donors. The PCR employed 60 Vbeta primers together with 13 Jbeta primers. Sequencing used immunoSEQ multiplex PCR; TCRdb keeps in-frame clones, though not all of them. The table lists about 72,000 clones, roughly 78% of them singletons. The sequencing input was PBMCs. The receptors were gathered from a man aged 18 to 30 in good health and CMV-seronegative.

V usage is TRBV2 and J usage is TRBJ2-4, with TRBD2 matching over 7 bases. CDR3 size: 12 residues. V shed 6 bases and J 14 bases; nucleotides not matched to a gene: 10. CDR1 is SNHLY, CDR2 FYNNEI, per germline. Here the CDR3 reads CASSPVGGWKYF. The CDR3 DNA sequence: TGTGCCAGCAGCCCAGTGGGGGGGTGGAAGTACTTC.

The V call is TRBV2, the J call TRBJ1-1; TRBD1 aligns across 9 bases. This CDR3 has 15 amino acids. Looked up from germline, CDR1 is SNHLY and CDR2 is FYNNEI. The V segment lost 10 bases and the J segment 1 base; nucleotides outside the gene matches: 10. This CDR3 reads CANRDREVGNTEAFF. The CDR3 DNA is TGTGCCAATAGGGACAGGGAGGTAGGGAACACTGAAGCTTTCTTT.

The sample holds a few counts of this clone. This chain joins TRBV29-1 and TRBJ2-1, with D possibly being TRBD2 (5 bases). The V and J ends lost 3 bases and 10 bases respectively, with 10 bases between them. From germline, CDR1 is SQVTM and CDR2 ANQGSEA. This CDR3 region has 11 residues. The CDR3 sequence is CSVEAGPEQFF. The CDR3 DNA is TGCAGCGTTGAGGCGGGCCCCGAGCAGTTCTTC.

The V call is TRBV19, the J call TRBJ1-2; TRBD1 matches at 7 bases. Germline CDR1 is LNHDA and CDR2 is SQIVND (reference sequence). J lost 4 bases, V lost 3 bases, and 2 bases had no gene match. The CDR3 has 13 amino acids. The CDR3, as DNA: TGTGCCAGTAGTATGCAGGGGGGCTATGGCTACACCTTC. It codes for CASSMQGGYGYTF.

This clone has a single count. The chain joins TRBV7-9 to TRBJ2-5; D perhaps matches TRBD1 (6 bases). V lost 5 bases and J lost 3, with 16 bases in between. Per the germline V gene, CDR1 is SEHNR and CDR2 is FQNEAQ (reference sequence). This CDR3 spans 15 amino acids. The CDR3 nucleotides are TGTGCCAGCAGCCCACCGCTGGACAGCAAAGAGACCCAGTACTTC. Translating it yields CASSPPLDSKETQYF.

DNA for the CDR3: TGTGCCATCAGTACAGAAAAGACAGGGCTCATGAACACTGAAGCTTTCTTT. This translates into CAISTEKTGLMNTEAFF. V and J are TRBV10-3 and TRBJ1-1; 7 bases match TRBD1. V trimming: 5 bases; J trimming: 0 bases; junction bases outside the gene matches: 12. CDR3 size: 17 residues. Germline V lookup: CDR1 ENHRY, CDR2 SYGVKD.

The CDR3 sequence is CASSPSRDSGNTIYF. CDR3 DNA: TGTGCCAGCTCACCTTCCCGGGACTCTGGAAACACCATATATTTT. V is TRBV18 and J is TRBJ1-3; D is unclear. CDR1 is KGHSH, CDR2 LQKENI, per germline. This CDR3 is built from 15 residues. V was clipped by 3 bases and J by 0 bases, with 9 bases between them.

The V and J genes are TRBV6-5 and TRBJ1-4; 9 bases map to TRBD1. V shed 6 bases, J shed 8 bases, and the junction held 7 bases outside the gene matches. This CDR3 is built from 14 residues. Looked up from germline, CDR1 is MNHEY and CDR2 is SVGAGI. The CDR3 is CASSRGQGGEKLFF. The CDR3 coding sequence is TGTGCCAGCAGCCGGGGACAGGGAGGAGAAAAACTGTTTTTT.

The chain has TRBV6-1 and TRBJ1-5; the match to TRBD1 covers 8 bases. CDR1 and CDR2 (germline): MNHNS, SASEGT. The CDR3 runs to 15 residues. V was clipped by 4 bases and J by 6 bases; unmatched bases: 8. CDR3 nucleotide sequence: TGTGCCAGCAGTGTTCAGGCAGGGGGCAGTCAGCCCCAGCATTTT. The encoded protein is CASSVQAGGSQPQHF.

This chain joins TRBV28 and TRBJ2-5, with TRBD1 as a possible D gene (6 bases). CDR1 and CDR2 (germline): MDHEN, SYDVKM. CDR3 length equals 13 residues. V gave up 10 bases and J gave up 3 bases, with 15 bases separating them. The CDR3 DNA is TGTGCCACCGAACAGGGTCGCGAAGAGACCCAGTACTTC. This gives the protein CATEQGREETQYF.

V and J are TRBV4-2 and TRBJ2-7, with D unresolved. In germline, CDR1 is LGHNA, CDR2 YNFKEQ. The CDR3 runs 15 residues. The V end lost 0 bases, the J end lost 3 bases, and 12 bases lay between the germline ends. CDR3 bases: TGTGCCAGCAGCCAAGAAACTTCCACTGACTACGAGCAGTACTTC. It encodes CASSQETSTDYEQYF.

Points on this clone: The junction shows a germline mismatch at one end, possibly a read error. This chain uses TRBV7-9 with TRBJ2-7; D might be TRBD1 (6 bases). The germline gives CDR1 SEHNR, CDR2 FQNEAQ (reference sequence). The CDR3 extends over 16 amino acids. The DNA of the CDR3 is TGTTCCAGCAGCCTAATCGGACAGAGTGAGGCCTACGAGCAGTACTTC. This encodes CSSSLIGQSEAYEQYF.